The clone carrying this T cell receptor (beta chain) has a handful of counts. The target antigen is unknown. For TCR beta, libraries came from quantitative 5'-RACE with molecular barcodes. A single record per CDR3 protein comes from TCRdb applying MiXCR to the 5' RACE reads. The sample holds a few hundred thousand distinct CDR3 sequences, roughly 13% seen once. This specimen belongs to a study of CD8 T cells in ankylosing spondylitis. Study results and limitations: Disease-linked clones were CD8+ and relatively rare in peripheral blood. Disease-linked clones reportedly concentrated significantly in matched ankylosing spondylitis synovial fluid. A number of the motif variants had already been described in reactive arthritis synovial fluid and blood. What seemed typical of ankylosing spondylitis blood was a TCR beta motif built from several highly homologous variants.

The CDR3 totals 14 residues. Trimming left V 0 bases short and J 10 bases short, with 13 bases between. The germline CDR1 and CDR2 sequences are LGHNA and YNFKEQ. The sequence was obtained from a male donor with ankylosing spondylitis. The sample consisted of blood, either unsorted or a sorted T cell fraction (not recorded which). The chain joins TRBV4-2 to TRBJ2-1; D tentatively reads TRBD1 or TRBD2 (5 bases each). CDR3 loop: CASSQDGLGEEQFF. The CDR3 nucleotides are TGTGCCAGCAGCCAAGATGGGTTAGGGGAGGAGCAGTTCTTC.